Shown below are 9 T cell receptor beta chains from a single sample sequenced in a study of blood T cell repertoires in COVID-19. The table came from immunoSEQ multiplex PCR; TCRdb's copy has only in-frame clones and leaves some out. The sample has about 39,000 clones; about four fifths are singletons. Sequenced sample: peripheral blood. The origin of the receptors is a man in his 70s with acute or convalescent COVID-19.

This clone was counted a few times. This chain joins TRBV19 and TRBJ2-1, with TRBD2 identical over 16 bases. V lost 7 bases, J lost 1 base, and 1 base stayed unmatched. This CDR3 contains 16 residues. Germline CDR1 and CDR2: LNHDA and SQIVND (reference sequence). The CDR3 sequence: CASMGLAGGSYNEQFF. CDR3 nucleotide sequence: TGTGCCAGTATGGGACTAGCGGGAGGGTCCTACAATGAGCAGTTCTTC.

This CDR3 is CASSYNTGGSQPQHF. In nucleotides, the CDR3 is TGTGCCAGCAGTTACAACACAGGGGGAAGTCAGCCCCAGCATTTT. This chain joins TRBV27 and TRBJ1-5; 8 nucleotides match TRBD1. The CDR3 is 15 amino acids. Germline assignment: CDR1 MNHEY and CDR2 SMNVEV (reference sequence). V dropped 4 bases and J dropped 6; count of bases not matched to a gene: 8.

This chain uses TRBV18 with TRBJ1-4; 7 bases fit TRBD1. The CDR3 is 18 amino acids. Germline V gene sequence: CDR1 KGHSH, CDR2 LQKENI. Germline trimming cut 6 bases from V and 0 bases from J; bases unmatched to any gene: 13. This CDR3 reads CASSRDSQTFATNEKLFF. The DNA of the CDR3 is TGTGCCAGCTCCCGGGACAGCCAAACCTTTGCAACTAATGAAAAACTGTTTTTT.

This chain connects TRBV2 to TRBJ2-3; D call uncertain. The V end was cut by 4 bases, the J end by 1 base, with 6 bases between. The germline gives CDR1 SNHLY, CDR2 FYNNEI. The CDR3 is 13 amino acids. For the CDR3, the DNA is TGTGCCAGCAGTGTTGGAGGCACAGATACGCAGTATTTT. This codes for CASSVGGTDTQYF.

This clone was picked up a small number of times. V gene TRBV9 combines with J gene TRBJ2-1; D not resolved. Trimming removed 0 bases from V and 5 bases from J, with 12 bases in between. The germline V gene has CDR1 SGDLS and CDR2 YYNGEE. CDR3 length: 15 residues. The DNA of the CDR3 is TGTGCCAGCAGCGTAGACTTAGACCTAGACAATGAGCAGTTCTTC. The encoded protein is CASSVDLDLDNEQFF.

The chain couples TRBV4-2 to TRBJ2-5; D remains unclear. Germline V gene sequence: CDR1 LGHNA, CDR2 YNFKEQ. CDR3 length equals 14 residues. V lost 1 base and J 7 bases, leaving 13 bases between the germline ends. CDR3 in amino acids: CASSQAMATGTQYF. The CDR3, as DNA: TGTGCCAGCAGCCAAGCTATGGCGACGGGGACCCAGTACTTC.

In its sample, this clone was seen a few times. The V call is TRBV29-1, the J call TRBJ2-7; D is uncertain. Per the germline V gene, CDR1 is SQVTM and CDR2 is ANQGSEA. This CDR3 is built from 15 residues. Trimming took 1 base from V and 0 from J, leaving 13 bases between them. CDR3 nucleotide sequence: TGCAGCGTTGAAGGTTGGCTTGACAACTCCTACGAGCAGTACTTC. Translated: CSVEGWLDNSYEQYF.

In the case of this clone: Other DNA sequences from this sample encode an identical CDR3 as well. The chain joins TRBV18 to TRBJ1-1; D is unclear. CDR1 and CDR2 (germline): KGHSH, LQKENI. V lost 0 bases, J lost 3 bases, and 8 bases lay in between. This CDR3 spans 14 amino acids. The chain's CDR3 is CASSPPWRDTEAFF. Written as DNA, the CDR3 is TGTGCCAGCTCACCACCGTGGAGAGACACTGAAGCTTTCTTT.

The V call is TRBV6-2 or TRBV6-3, the J call TRBJ1-1; 9 bases map to TRBD1. After removal of 6 bases from V and 7 bases from J, the junction contained 9 bases not matched to a gene. The germline CDR1 and CDR2 sequences are MNHEY and SVGEGT. The CDR3 totals 14 residues. In nucleotides, the CDR3 is TGTGCCAGCAGCCTAACGGGGACAGGGAATGAAGCTTTCTTT. Amino acid sequence: CASSLTGTGNEAFF.